This is a list of T cell receptor beta chains from one sample in a study of T-cell reconstitution after alpha-beta-depleted transplantation in children. Each CDR3 protein gets one entry after TCRdb re-called the PCR reads with MiXCR. This table holds 60,000 to 85,000 distinct CDR3 sequences, 15% to 20% found once. This sample comprised PBMCs, mostly from graft donor cells, obtained 360 days after TCRalphabeta/CD19-depleted stem cell transplant. Receptors originate from a male patient between 2 and 10 years old who had a stem cell transplant for acute lymphoblastic leukemia, so the T cells may come from the graft donor. Each CDR3 is given with its conserved first and last residue. A D gene is named only where the DNA matches it firmly. Clone sizes are given selectively: once, few, many, or a class where the clone is expanded.

V gene	J gene	D gene	clone size	CDR3 protein	CDR3 DNA
TRBV6-1	TRBJ2-1	.	many	CASSKLGIPNEQFF	TGTGCCAGCAGTAAACTAGGGATCCCTAATGAGCAGTTCTTC
TRBV5-1	TRBJ2-1	TRBD2	few	CASSLVRGEGDNEQFF	TGCGCCAGCAGCTTGGTGCGGGGGGAGGGGGACAATGAGCAGTTCTTC
TRBV10-3	TRBJ2-2	.	few	CAISDYAPSDTGELFF	TGTGCCATCAGTGATTATGCCCCTTCGGACACCGGGGAGCTGTTTTTT
TRBV12-3/TRBV12-4	TRBJ2-5	TRBD2	.	CASSILVSGRMETQYF	TGTGCCAGCAGTATACTAGTAAGCGGGAGGATGGAGACCCAGTACTTC
TRBV20-1	TRBJ2-5	.	.	CSARDVGVGETQYF	TGCAGTGCTAGAGATGTTGGGGTTGGTGAGACCCAGTACTTC
TRBV5-1	TRBJ2-2	.	.	CASSLGLDNTGELFF	TGCGCCAGCAGCTTGGGACTTGACAACACCGGGGAGCTGTTTTTT
TRBV6-5	TRBJ2-5	.	few	CASSYVGAETQYF	TGTGCCAGCAGTTATGTGGGGGCAGAGACCCAGTACTTC
TRBV5-1	TRBJ2-1	.	.	CASSHRELVSYNEQFF	TGCGCCAGCAGCCACCGGGAACTAGTGTCCTACAATGAGCAGTTCTTC
TRBV11-3	TRBJ2-3	TRBD2	.	CASSRAAGAEGTDTQYF	TGTGCCAGCAGCCGTGCGGCGGGAGCGGAAGGCACAGATACGCAGTATTTT
TRBV10-3	TRBJ1-1	TRBD1	many	CAISEPKGGLNTEAFF	TGTGCCATCAGTGAGCCGAAAGGGGGCTTGAACACTGAAGCTTTCTTT
TRBV11-1	TRBJ2-4	TRBD1	.	CASSLPRQGPSSKNIQYF	TGTGCCAGCAGCTTACCCCGACAGGGGCCCTCTTCCAAAAACATTCAGTACTTC
TRBV29-1	TRBJ2-1	TRBD2	many	CSVALAVSNEQFF	TGCAGCGTTGCCCTAGCGGTCAGCAATGAGCAGTTCTTC
TRBV5-1	TRBJ2-5	TRBD1	few	CASRMTGETQYF	TGCGCCAGCAGAATGACAGGGGAGACCCAGTACTTC
TRBV7-9	TRBJ2-3	TRBD2	once	CASSPNAGEGSDTQYF	TGTGCCAGCAGCCCGAACGCGGGGGAAGGGTCAGATACGCAGTATTTT
TRBV29-1	TRBJ2-3	TRBD1	few	CSVGRTGVMADTQYF	TGCAGCGTTGGGAGGACAGGGGTCATGGCAGATACGCAGTATTTT
TRBV27	TRBJ1-5	TRBD1	few	CASSPFDRGDYQPQHF	TGTGCCAGCAGTCCATTCGACAGGGGGGATTATCAGCCCCAGCATTTT
TRBV4-1	TRBJ1-2	TRBD1	few	CASSQDMGQQGRDYGYTF	TGCGCCAGCAGCCAAGATATGGGTCAACAGGGGAGAGACTATGGCTACACCTTC
TRBV5-1	TRBJ2-3	TRBD1	.	CASSFRQGNADTQYF	TGCGCCAGCAGCTTCCGACAGGGGAATGCAGATACGCAGTATTTT
TRBV7-9	TRBJ2-5	TRBD2	.	CASRSVLAQETQYF	TGTGCCAGCCGCTCCGTACTAGCGCAAGAGACCCAGTACTTC
TRBV12-3/TRBV12-4	TRBJ2-2	.	.	CASSPASRTGELFF	TGTGCCAGCAGCCCAGCTAGCAGGACCGGGGAGCTGTTTTTT
TRBV10-3	TRBJ2-1	TRBD2	.	CAISRLAGGRGQFF	TGTGCCATCTCCCGTCTAGCGGGGGGTCGTGGGCAGTTCTTC
TRBV7-8	TRBJ2-7	.	.	CASSLDLGHEQYF	TGTGCCAGCAGCTTAGACTTGGGCCACGAGCAGTACTTC
TRBV9	TRBJ2-3	.	few	CASSVAPNSGASTDTQYF	TGTGCCAGCAGCGTAGCCCCCAATAGCGGAGCTAGCACAGATACGCAGTATTTT
TRBV10-3	TRBJ1-6	.	many	CAITAGVVSPLHF	TGTGCCATCACGGCAGGGGTTGTTTCACCCCTCCACTTT
TRBV6-2/TRBV6-3	TRBJ2-3	.	.	CASSLAGAPTDTQYF	TGTGCCAGCTCCTTGGCGGGGGCACCCACAGATACGCAGTATTTT
TRBV6-5	TRBJ1-1	TRBD1	few	CASRGQLNTEAFF	TGTGCCAGCAGGGGACAGCTGAACACTGAAGCTTTCTTT
TRBV30	TRBJ2-1	.	.	CAWSVLRPLYNEQFF	TGTGCCTGGAGTGTCTTGCGGCCCCTTTACAATGAGCAGTTCTTC
TRBV12-3/TRBV12-4	TRBJ2-5	.	.	CASSPTWGPVETQYF	TGTGCCAGCAGTCCGACTTGGGGGCCGGTAGAGACCCAGTACTTC
TRBV11-2	TRBJ2-2	.	few	CASSHLSRGSRSNTGELFF	TGTGCCAGCAGCCACCTGTCCCGCGGCTCACGATCAAACACCGGGGAGCTGTTTTTT
TRBV20-1	TRBJ1-6	.	.	CSARDRSLNSPLHF	TGCAGTGCTAGAGACCGGAGTCTTAATTCACCCCTCCACTTT
TRBV20-1	TRBJ2-1	TRBD2	.	CSATGTSGRVSYNEQFF	TGCAGTGCAACCGGGACTAGCGGGAGGGTCTCCTACAATGAGCAGTTCTTC
TRBV10-3	TRBJ1-2	.	.	CAIRIGQNYGYTF	TGTGCCATCAGAATTGGACAGAACTATGGCTACACCTTC
TRBV5-1	TRBJ2-5	TRBD1	.	CASSLRTGNMEETQYF	TGCGCCAGCAGCTTAAGGACAGGGAATATGGAGGAGACCCAGTACTTC
TRBV20-1	TRBJ2-1	TRBD1	.	CSAVRLHRGTNYNEQFF	TGCAGTGCTGTTCGTCTCCACAGGGGAACAAACTACAATGAGCAGTTCTTC
TRBV5-5	TRBJ1-5	TRBD1	.	CASSFGTGGFSNQPQHF	TGTGCCAGCAGCTTCGGGACAGGGGGTTTTAGCAATCAGCCCCAGCATTTT
TRBV13	TRBJ1-5	.	.	CASSQTNQPQHF	TGTGCCAGCAGCCAGACCAATCAGCCCCAGCATTTT
TRBV7-9	TRBJ1-1	.	few	CASSLAWGPTYTEAFF	TGTGCCAGCAGCTTAGCCTGGGGACCGACATACACTGAAGCTTTCTTT
TRBV5-1	TRBJ2-1	TRBD1	few	CASSLAGQGKYKQFF	TGCGCCAGCAGCTTGGCTGGACAGGGTAAATATAAGCAGTTCTTC
TRBV14	TRBJ1-2	.	few	CASSHRGTIPTF	TGTGCCAGCAGCCACCGCGGGACGATCCCCACCTTC
TRBV28	TRBJ2-4	.	.	CASSLTSGENIQYF	TGTGCCAGCAGTCTTACTAGTGGCGAAAACATTCAGTACTTC
TRBV4-1	TRBJ1-1	.	.	CASSPWWHMNTEAFF	TGCGCCAGCAGCCCGTGGTGGCATATGAACACTGAAGCTTTCTTT
TRBV29-1	TRBJ2-5	TRBD2	many	CSVSGLAGEGQETQYF	TGCAGCGTTTCGGGACTAGCGGGAGAAGGCCAAGAGACCCAGTACTTC
TRBV29-1	TRBJ2-7	.	.	CSVEAWQGGRYEQYF	TGCAGCGTTGAAGCGTGGCAGGGTGGTCGCTACGAGCAGTACTTC
TRBV4-1	TRBJ2-2	.	few	CASSQSLGFGELFF	TGCGCCAGCAGCCAATCCCTGGGATTCGGGGAGCTGTTTTTT
TRBV2	TRBJ2-3	TRBD2	few	CASTLVAGATDTQYF	TGTGCCAGCACGCTGGTAGCGGGAGCAACAGATACGCAGTATTTT
TRBV24-1	TRBJ2-1	TRBD2	few	CATGGAGDNEQFF	TGTGCCACCGGAGGGGCGGGGGACAATGAGCAGTTCTTC
TRBV12-3/TRBV12-4	TRBJ2-5	TRBD1	many	CASSFEYRQGFHSEDQYF	TGTGCCAGCAGTTTTGAATACAGACAGGGGTTCCACTCAGAAGACCAGTACTTC
TRBV10-2	TRBJ2-3	.	once	CASRETTTDTQYF	TGCGCCAGTCGGGAAACCACCACAGATACGCAGTATTTT
TRBV7-9	TRBJ2-2	.	many	CASSFPYTGELFF	TGTGCCAGCAGCTTTCCGTACACCGGGGAGCTGTTTTTT